This T cell receptor (beta chain) was recorded in a study of blood T cell repertoires in COVID-19. Turning to the study itself: PBMCs, B-cell-depleted T cells, or T cells provided the cDNA or gDNA that made up the material.

The CDR3 extends over 18 amino acids. CDR1 is LGHDT and CDR2 is YNNKEL in the germline V gene (reference sequence). Trimming shortened V by 1 base and J by 4 bases, and 22 bases separated the two germline ends. Using immunoSEQ multiplex PCR, the repertoire was profiled, and TCRdb retains in-frame clones only, with some absent. This table has about 210,000 clones, almost 85% appearing once. In this sample, this clone turned up a few times. Sequencing was performed on peripheral blood. The chain uses TRBV3-1 (or the pseudogene TRBV3-2) and TRBJ1-2; D is perhaps TRBD1 (5 bases). The TCR sequence derives from a woman in her 70s with COVID-19, enrolled during active disease. The CDR3 region has the DNA TGTGCCAGCAGCCAAGTTTTTAGTAGGCAGGGTGGGCGCTATGGCTACACCTTC. It codes for CASSQVFSRQGGRYGYTF.